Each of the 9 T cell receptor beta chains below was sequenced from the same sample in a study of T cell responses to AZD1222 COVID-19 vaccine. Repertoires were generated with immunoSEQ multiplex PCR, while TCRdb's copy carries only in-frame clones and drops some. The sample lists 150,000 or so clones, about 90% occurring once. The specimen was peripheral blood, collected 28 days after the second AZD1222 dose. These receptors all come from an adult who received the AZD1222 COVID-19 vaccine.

DNA for the CDR3: TGTGCCAGTAGTTCCTTCCAACAGGGGGCGCGGGCTTTCTTT. The encoded protein is CASSSFQQGARAFF. The chain employs TRBV19 and TRBJ1-1; 9 bases are shared with TRBD1. CDR1 LNHDA and CDR2 SQIVND come from the germline V gene (reference sequence). The CDR3 covers 14 residues. J gave up 11 bases and V 5 bases, and 12 bases lay outside the gene matches.

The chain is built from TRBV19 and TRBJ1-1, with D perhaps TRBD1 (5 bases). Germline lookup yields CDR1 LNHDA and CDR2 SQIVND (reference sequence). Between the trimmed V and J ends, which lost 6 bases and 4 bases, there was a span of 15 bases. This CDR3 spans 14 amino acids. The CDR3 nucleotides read TGTGCCAGTAGGCCCACAGGTGGAGGCACTGAAGCTTTCTTT. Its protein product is CASRPTGGGTEAFF.

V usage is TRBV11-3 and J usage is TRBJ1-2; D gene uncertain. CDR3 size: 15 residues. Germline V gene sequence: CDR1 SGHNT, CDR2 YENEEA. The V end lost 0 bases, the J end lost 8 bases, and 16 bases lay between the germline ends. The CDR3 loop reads CASSLDVGRTQGYTF. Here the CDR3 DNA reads TGTGCCAGCAGCTTAGATGTTGGGAGGACGCAAGGCTACACCTTC.

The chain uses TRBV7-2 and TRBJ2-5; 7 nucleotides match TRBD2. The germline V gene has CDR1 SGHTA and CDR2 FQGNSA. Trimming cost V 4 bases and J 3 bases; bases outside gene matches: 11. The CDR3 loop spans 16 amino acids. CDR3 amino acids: CASSSTRASGKETQYF. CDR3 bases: TGTGCCAGCAGCTCAACGCGGGCTAGCGGAAAAGAGACCCAGTACTTC.

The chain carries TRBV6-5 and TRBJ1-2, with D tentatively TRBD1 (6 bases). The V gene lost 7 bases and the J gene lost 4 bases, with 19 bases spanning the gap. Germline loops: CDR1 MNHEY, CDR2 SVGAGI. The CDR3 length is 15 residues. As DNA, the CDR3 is TGTGCCAGCATCTACCTACAGGGCCCTTTCTATGGCTACACCTTC. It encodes CASIYLQGPFYGYTF.

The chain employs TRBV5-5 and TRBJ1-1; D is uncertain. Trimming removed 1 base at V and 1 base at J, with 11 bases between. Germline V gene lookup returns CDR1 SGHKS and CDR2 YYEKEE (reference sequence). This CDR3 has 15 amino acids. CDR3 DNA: TGTGCCAGCAGCTTGTACAGCAGCCCGAACACTGAAGCTTTCTTT. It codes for CASSLYSSPNTEAFF.

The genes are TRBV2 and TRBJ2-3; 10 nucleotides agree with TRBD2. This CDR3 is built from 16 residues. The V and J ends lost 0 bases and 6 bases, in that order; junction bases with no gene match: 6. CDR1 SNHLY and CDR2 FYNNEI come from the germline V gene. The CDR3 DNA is TGTGCCAGCAGTGAAGCGGCTAGCGGGAGTTGGGATACGCAGTATTTT. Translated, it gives CASSEAASGSWDTQYF.

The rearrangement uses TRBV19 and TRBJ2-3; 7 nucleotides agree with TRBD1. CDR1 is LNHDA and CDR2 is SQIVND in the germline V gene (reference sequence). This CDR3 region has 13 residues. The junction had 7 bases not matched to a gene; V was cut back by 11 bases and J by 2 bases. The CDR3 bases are TGTGCCTCCCGCGAGGGGGCCACAGATACGCAGTATTTT. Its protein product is CASREGATDTQYF.

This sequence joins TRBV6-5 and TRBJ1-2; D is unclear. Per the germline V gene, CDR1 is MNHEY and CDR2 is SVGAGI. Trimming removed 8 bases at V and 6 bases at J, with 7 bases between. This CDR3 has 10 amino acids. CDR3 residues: CASFWNGYTF. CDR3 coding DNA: TGTGCCAGCTTCTGGAATGGCTACACCTTC.